This is a list of T cell receptor beta chains from one sample in a study of identical twins. MiXCR, run by TCRdb on the 5' RACE reads, gives a single entry per CDR3 protein. This sample has hundreds of thousands of distinct CDR3 sequences, with approximately 24% found just once. Another study also made use of these data, one on T cells expressing NK-cell markers.

The sequencing sample was made of CD4+ T cells sorted from blood. Receptors were obtained from a woman aged 18-29 years in good health. The CDR3 runs from the conserved cysteine through the conserved F or W. D genes are given only for firm matches. Clone size, where shown, is once, few, many, or a class for clones that have expanded.

clone size: few; J gene: TRBJ1-5; V gene: TRBV20-1; D gene: -; CDR3 DNA: TGCAGTGCTATGGGGGTCGCCAATCAGCCCCAGCATTTT; CDR3 protein: CSAMGVANQPQHF
clone size: many; J gene: TRBJ2-1; V gene: TRBV12-3/TRBV12-4; D gene: TRBD1; CDR3 DNA: TGTGCCAGCAGTTTTCGTCCACAGGGGGACAATGAGCAGTTCTTC; CDR3 protein: CASSFRPQGDNEQFF
clone size: -; J gene: TRBJ2-7; V gene: TRBV10-2; D gene: -; CDR3 DNA: TGCGCCAGCAGTGAGCAGGGACCGTATTACGAGCAGTACTTC; CDR3 protein: CASSEQGPYYEQYF
clone size: -; J gene: TRBJ2-3; V gene: TRBV5-8; D gene: -; CDR3 DNA: TGTGCCAGCAGCCGCGGGTCGGGGGTAGGGACAGATACGCAGTATTTT; CDR3 protein: CASSRGSGVGTDTQYF
clone size: -; J gene: TRBJ1-3; V gene: TRBV10-3; D gene: -; CDR3 DNA: TGTGCCACCCTGGACCCCCGGGCCTCTGGAAACACCATATATTTT; CDR3 protein: CATLDPRASGNTIYF
clone size: -; J gene: TRBJ2-3; V gene: TRBV24-1; D gene: -; CDR3 DNA: TGTGCCACCAGTGATTCCGGGACATCGGCAGATACGCAGTATTTT; CDR3 protein: CATSDSGTSADTQYF
clone size: few; J gene: TRBJ2-7; V gene: TRBV29-1; D gene: -; CDR3 DNA: TGCAGCGTGTCCTTTCCGGGCCGCAGCTCCTACGAGCAGTACTTC; CDR3 protein: CSVSFPGRSSYEQYF
clone size: once; J gene: TRBJ2-5; V gene: TRBV9; D gene: TRBD2; CDR3 DNA: TGTGCCAGCAACCGGATAGGGACTAGCGGGCCAGAGACCCAGTACTTC; CDR3 protein: CASNRIGTSGPETQYF
clone size: few; J gene: TRBJ2-1; V gene: TRBV20-1; D gene: -; CDR3 DNA: TGCAGTGCTAGATGGCGGGATGCTGAGCAGTTCTTC; CDR3 protein: CSARWRDAEQFF
clone size: -; J gene: TRBJ1-1; V gene: TRBV7-6; D gene: -; CDR3 DNA: TGTGCCAGCAGCTTACGAAGCGGTCGTGAAGCTTTCTTT; CDR3 protein: CASSLRSGREAFF
clone size: -; J gene: TRBJ2-1; V gene: TRBV6-2/TRBV6-3; D gene: TRBD2; CDR3 DNA: TGTGCCAGCAGTTTTTCCCTAGCGGGAGGGCCGGGCTACAATGAGCAGTTCTTC; CDR3 protein: CASSFSLAGGPGYNEQFF
clone size: -; J gene: TRBJ1-1; V gene: TRBV5-1; D gene: TRBD1; CDR3 DNA: TGCGCCAGCAGCTTCGGGCAGGGGGTCGCTTTCTTT; CDR3 protein: CASSFGQGVAFF
clone size: -; J gene: TRBJ2-1; V gene: TRBV20-1; D gene: TRBD2; CDR3 DNA: TGCAGTGCTAGAGTTTTCGGGGGGGCTCCGGATGAGCAGTTCTTC; CDR3 protein: CSARVFGGAPDEQFF
clone size: few; J gene: TRBJ2-7; V gene: TRBV11-2; D gene: TRBD2; CDR3 DNA: TGTGCCAGCAGCCCCCGGGGGGGACTAGCGGGTCTCAACGAGCAGTACTTC; CDR3 protein: CASSPRGGLAGLNEQYF
clone size: -; J gene: TRBJ1-5; V gene: TRBV20-1; D gene: -; CDR3 DNA: TGCAGTGCTAGAGAGGGTCACAATCAGCCCCAGCATTTT; CDR3 protein: CSAREGHNQPQHF
clone size: -; J gene: TRBJ2-3; V gene: TRBV7-7; D gene: TRBD2; CDR3 DNA: TGTGCTAGCAGCCAGCTAGCGGGGACCACAGATACGCAGTATTTT; CDR3 protein: CASSQLAGTTDTQYF
clone size: -; J gene: TRBJ1-5; V gene: TRBV28; D gene: -; CDR3 DNA: TGTGCCAGCAGTACTCCAGGTGAGGGGCAGCCCCAGCATTTT; CDR3 protein: CASSTPGEGQPQHF
clone size: few; J gene: TRBJ2-1; V gene: TRBV7-2; D gene: -; CDR3 DNA: TGTGCCAGCACCTCTCGTCGATCGTACAATGAGCAGTTCTTC; CDR3 protein: CASTSRRSYNEQFF
clone size: -; J gene: TRBJ1-3; V gene: TRBV20-1; D gene: -; CDR3 DNA: TGCAGTGCTAGAGAAGCGGCAGGAAACACCATATATTTT; CDR3 protein: CSAREAAGNTIYF
clone size: -; J gene: TRBJ2-2; V gene: TRBV12-3/TRBV12-4; D gene: -; CDR3 DNA: TGTGCCAGCAGCCCCATGGTCGCGAACACCGGGGAGCTGTTTTTT; CDR3 protein: CASSPMVANTGELFF
clone size: -; J gene: TRBJ2-7; V gene: TRBV20-1; D gene: TRBD1; CDR3 DNA: TGCAGTGCTAGTACAGGGGGCTACTACTACGAGCAGTACTTC; CDR3 protein: CSASTGGYYYEQYF
clone size: -; J gene: TRBJ1-1; V gene: TRBV5-1; D gene: -; CDR3 DNA: TGCGCCAGCAGCCGTCACAGGGCGGGCGGCACTGAAGCTTTCTTT; CDR3 protein: CASSRHRAGGTEAFF
clone size: few; J gene: TRBJ2-5; V gene: TRBV20-1; D gene: TRBD2; CDR3 DNA: TGCAGTGCTACCCCCACAGGGGGACTAGCGGAGACCCAGTACTTC; CDR3 protein: CSATPTGGLAETQYF
clone size: few; J gene: TRBJ1-1; V gene: TRBV3-1; D gene: -; CDR3 DNA: TGTGCCAGCAGTCAAGGGGGACTGAACACTGAAGCTTTCTTT; CDR3 protein: CASSQGGLNTEAFF
clone size: once; J gene: TRBJ2-7; V gene: TRBV15; D gene: -; CDR3 DNA: TGTGCCACCAGCAGCCGGGACCTCAGCGAGCAGTACTTC; CDR3 protein: CATSSRDLSEQYF
clone size: few; J gene: TRBJ2-7; V gene: TRBV5-1; D gene: TRBD2; CDR3 DNA: TGCGCCAGCAGAGGGACTAGCGGGGGGGATCCGTACTTC; CDR3 protein: CASRGTSGGDPYF
clone size: few; J gene: TRBJ2-3; V gene: TRBV30; D gene: -; CDR3 DNA: TGTGCCTGGAGTCTACCCGGAGGAGGAAGCACAGATACGCAGTATTTT; CDR3 protein: CAWSLPGGGSTDTQYF
clone size: many; J gene: TRBJ2-5; V gene: TRBV4-2; D gene: TRBD1; CDR3 DNA: TGTGCCAGCAGCCAAGAGACGAACAGGGGGCGCGGAGAGACCCAGTACTTC; CDR3 protein: CASSQETNRGRGETQYF
clone size: few; J gene: TRBJ1-4; V gene: TRBV15; D gene: TRBD1; CDR3 DNA: TGTGCCACCAGCAGAGGTGGACAGGGCGTTAATGAAAAACTGTTTTTT; CDR3 protein: CATSRGGQGVNEKLFF
clone size: few; J gene: TRBJ2-7; V gene: TRBV7-2; D gene: TRBD2; CDR3 DNA: TGTGCCAGCAGCGAGGTGGCGGGAGGCCGCTACGAGCAGTACTTC; CDR3 protein: CASSEVAGGRYEQYF
clone size: -; J gene: TRBJ2-1; V gene: TRBV20-1; D gene: -; CDR3 DNA: TGCAGTGCTAGAAGGGCGGGACTGAACAATGAGCAGTTCTTC; CDR3 protein: CSARRAGLNNEQFF
clone size: -; J gene: TRBJ2-3; V gene: TRBV12-3/TRBV12-4; D gene: TRBD1; CDR3 DNA: TGTGCCAGCAGTCAGGGCAGGGGGCCAAGCACAGATACGCAGTATTTT; CDR3 protein: CASSQGRGPSTDTQYF
clone size: -; J gene: TRBJ2-7; V gene: TRBV28; D gene: -; CDR3 DNA: TGTGCCAGCAGTTCACCCGGCTCCGGGACACCCCCCTACGAGCAGTACTTC; CDR3 protein: CASSSPGSGTPPYEQYF
clone size: many; J gene: TRBJ2-2; V gene: TRBV5-1; D gene: -; CDR3 DNA: TGCGCCAGCAGCTTTCCGGATATCAATTCTTACACCGGGGAGCTGTTTTTT; CDR3 protein: CASSFPDINSYTGELFF
clone size: few; J gene: TRBJ2-1; V gene: TRBV6-5; D gene: TRBD1; CDR3 DNA: TGTGCCAGCAGTTACCAGACAGGGACGAGTGAGCAGTTCTTC; CDR3 protein: CASSYQTGTSEQFF
clone size: few; J gene: TRBJ2-5; V gene: TRBV5-1; D gene: TRBD1; CDR3 DNA: TGCGCCAGCAGCAGAACCGGGACAGGGGAAGAGACCCAGTACTTC; CDR3 protein: CASSRTGTGEETQYF
clone size: once; J gene: TRBJ2-5; V gene: TRBV5-5; D gene: TRBD2; CDR3 DNA: TGTGCCAGCAGCGTACGGGGGTCTAGCGGGTTAGAGACCCAGTACTTC; CDR3 protein: CASSVRGSSGLETQYF
clone size: -; J gene: TRBJ1-6; V gene: TRBV12-3/TRBV12-4; D gene: -; CDR3 DNA: TGTGCCAGCAGTCCCGACAGGACCGGGAATTCACCCCTCCACTTT; CDR3 protein: CASSPDRTGNSPLHF
clone size: few; J gene: TRBJ2-7; V gene: TRBV20-1; D gene: TRBD2; CDR3 DNA: TGCAGTGCTAGATTAGGGACTAGCGCTTCCTACGAGCAGTACTTC; CDR3 protein: CSARLGTSASYEQYF
clone size: few; J gene: TRBJ1-3; V gene: TRBV6-5; D gene: TRBD1; CDR3 DNA: TGTGCCAGCAGTTACACAAGTTTCGGACAGGGAGCTGGAAACACCATATATTTT; CDR3 protein: CASSYTSFGQGAGNTIYF
clone size: -; J gene: TRBJ2-1; V gene: TRBV7-2; D gene: TRBD1; CDR3 DNA: TGTGCCAGCAGCTTGAATGACAGGGGTGGGAATGAGCAGTTCTTC; CDR3 protein: CASSLNDRGGNEQFF
clone size: -; J gene: TRBJ1-4; V gene: TRBV20-1; D gene: -; CDR3 DNA: TGCAGTGCAAGGACAGCGTTTAATGAAAAACTGTTTTTT; CDR3 protein: CSARTAFNEKLFF